The 17 T cell receptor beta chains listed next were all sequenced from one sample in a study of T-cell memory formation after mild COVID-19. TCRdb passed the 5' RACE reads through MiXCR, listing each CDR3 protein once. The sample has roughly 600,000 distinct CDR3 sequences; approximately 19% are singletons. The sequenced sample consisted of PBMCs or a T cell subset sorted from them (not recorded which). These receptors were taken from an adult woman who had mild COVID-19 (a few samples of this study predate the infection). Cell type and time point are not known.

The chain carries TRBV7-2 and TRBJ2-7; D is possibly TRBD2 (5 bases). CDR1 and CDR2 from the germline V gene are SGHTA and FQGNSA. The V end was cut by 1 base, the J end by 3 bases, with 19 bases between. The CDR3 sequence is 17 residues long. The CDR3 sequence: CASSLGYSGSGGYEQYF. The CDR3 coding sequence is TGTGCCAGCAGCTTAGGTTATTCGGGGTCTGGCGGCTACGAGCAGTACTTC.

In this sample, this clonotype turned up a few times. This chain connects TRBV15 to TRBJ2-3; D gene uncertain. From germline, CDR1 is LNHNV and CDR2 YYDKDF (reference sequence). The CDR3 is 16 amino acids. The germline V and J ends were trimmed by 0 bases and 2 bases, with 12 bases remaining between them. Here the CDR3 DNA reads TGTGCCACCAGCAGAGATCTGGAGCCTATCACAGATACGCAGTATTTT. It specifies CATSRDLEPITDTQYF.

This chain connects TRBV12-3 or TRBV12-4 to TRBJ2-1, with TRBD2 identical over 9 bases. This CDR3 has 15 amino acids. V shed 3 bases, J shed 4 bases, and the junction held 4 bases outside the gene matches. CDR3 DNA sequence: TGTGCCAGCAGTTTTCCGGCGGGGGGGTACAATGAGCAGTTCTTC. Translating it yields CASSFPAGGYNEQFF.

The CDR3 is CATSDRDRGKAGELFF. The CDR3 DNA reads as TGTGCCACCAGTGATAGGGACAGGGGGAAAGCCGGGGAGCTGTTTTTT. The chain recombines TRBV24-1 with TRBJ2-2; 11 nucleotides line up with TRBD1. CDR3 size: 16 residues. J lost 6 bases, V lost 3 bases, and 5 bases had no gene match. Germline lookup yields CDR1 KGHDR and CDR2 SFDVKD.

The table lists this clonotype with many counts. The chain links TRBV24-1 to TRBJ1-4; no reliable D call. The germline CDR1 and CDR2 sequences are KGHDR and SFDVKD. Trimming cost V 7 bases and J 5 bases, with 7 bases left between them. The CDR3 extends over 12 amino acids. CDR3 coding DNA: TGTGCCACCAGAGGCCTAAATGAAAAACTGTTTTTT. This sequence encodes CATRGLNEKLFF.

This clonotype was found many times. This chain joins TRBV18 and TRBJ2-3; D is unclear. The CDR3 covers 16 residues. V was pared by 2 bases and J by 0 bases, with 12 bases between. Germline-derived CDR1 and CDR2 are KGHSH and LQKENI. In nucleotides, the CDR3 is TGTGCCAGCTCACCAAAGGGATTACGAAGCACAGATACGCAGTATTTT. Translation gives CASSPKGLRSTDTQYF.

This clonotype was detected only a few times. The chain has TRBV5-1 and TRBJ2-2; D is possibly TRBD2 (5 bases). V was cut by 4 bases and J by 4 bases, with 11 bases left in between. The germline gives CDR1 SGHRS, CDR2 YFSETQ. The CDR3 runs to 14 residues. The CDR3 nucleotides read TGCGCCAGCAGCCCCGGTCGGGGCACCGGGGAGCTGTTTTTT. Its translation is CASSPGRGTGELFF.

The chain uses TRBV5-1 and TRBJ2-7, with 11 nucleotides matching TRBD1. The CDR3 consists of 16 residues. Germline trimming cut 1 base from V and 4 bases from J; bases unmatched to any gene: 7. In germline, CDR1 is SGHRS, CDR2 YFSETQ. The CDR3 DNA sequence: TGCGCCAGCAGCTTGTCCCGGGACAGGGGGTCGTACGAGCAGTACTTC. Translated: CASSLSRDRGSYEQYF.

The chain couples TRBV5-6 to TRBJ2-7; 10 bases are a match to TRBD1. After removal of 0 bases from V and 5 bases from J, the junction contained 5 bases not matched to a gene. The germline CDR1 and CDR2 sequences are SGHDT and YYEEEE. There are 15 residues in the CDR3. This chain's CDR3 is CASSLGGQGYNEQYF. The DNA for the CDR3 is TGTGCCAGCAGCTTGGGGGGACAGGGGTATAACGAGCAGTACTTC.

This clonotype was counted only a few times. The gene calls are TRBV7-2 and TRBJ2-1; 7 bases are shared with TRBD2. The germline V gene encodes CDR1 SGHTA and CDR2 FQGNSA. The J segment lost 10 bases and the V segment lost 5 bases, leaving 5 bases of the junction unmatched. This CDR3 has 12 amino acids. The CDR3 sequence is CASSPLGLEQFF. The CDR3 coding sequence is TGTGCCAGCAGCCCCCTGGGACTAGAGCAGTTCTTC.

This clonotype was seen a few times. This chain links TRBV20-1 with TRBJ2-3; D might be TRBD1 (6 bases). V was pared by 6 bases and J by 0 bases, with 19 bases between. The CDR3 has 16 amino acids. The germline CDR1 and CDR2 sequences are DFQATT and SNEGSKA (reference sequence). CDR3 amino acids: CSANRLQGPSTDTQYF. DNA for the CDR3: TGCAGTGCAAACCGCTTACAGGGACCTAGCACAGATACGCAGTATTTT.

This clonotype was picked up a small number of times. J is TRBJ1-3 and V is TRBV5-1; possible D gene TRBD1, 5 bases. Germline V gene lookup returns CDR1 SGHRS and CDR2 YFSETQ. The CDR3 totals 17 residues. V lost 5 bases and J 2 bases, leaving 20 bases between the germline ends. In DNA form, the CDR3 reads TGCGCCAGCAGTGAGACAGCGGAGAGATACCCTGGAAACACCATATATTTT. Residues: CASSETAERYPGNTIYF.

This clonotype was seen ten or more times. The chain combines TRBV12-3 or TRBV12-4 with TRBJ1-6; TRBD1 matches 7 bases. J lost 9 bases, V lost 7 bases, and 12 bases had no gene match. The CDR3 loop spans 15 amino acids. The CDR3 loop reads CASTHMGQHSSPLHF. In DNA form, the CDR3 reads TGTGCCAGCACCCACATGGGACAGCACAGTTCACCCCTCCACTTT.

The chain combines TRBV27 with TRBJ2-7, with 7 bases matching TRBD1. Trimming removed 2 bases from V and 6 bases from J; junction bases left unmatched: 10. This CDR3 spans 15 amino acids. Germline CDR1 is MNHEY and CDR2 is SMNVEV (reference sequence). The CDR3 spells CASSLPGTAKGEQYF. CDR3 nucleotides: TGTGCCAGCAGTTTACCAGGGACAGCGAAAGGCGAGCAGTACTTC.

This clonotype was seen only a few times. The chain uses TRBV10-3 and TRBJ2-3; tentatively, D is TRBD1 (6 bases). Germline CDR1 and CDR2: ENHRY and SYGVKD. The germline V and J ends were trimmed by 6 bases and 4 bases, with 17 bases remaining between them. The CDR3 totals 15 residues. This CDR3 reads CAISLGQLESDTQYF. DNA for the CDR3: TGTGCCATCAGCCTGGGACAACTGGAATCAGATACGCAGTATTTT.

In this sample, this clonotype turned up many times. DNA of the CDR3: TGCAGTGCTTTGGAGGGGGGGACTAGCAGCTACGAGCAGTACTTC. It codes for CSALEGGTSSYEQYF. The chain links TRBV20-1 to TRBJ2-7, with 9 bases matching TRBD2. CDR3 length: 15 amino acids. The germline V gene encodes CDR1 DFQATT and CDR2 SNEGSKA (reference sequence). With 5 bases clipped from V and 3 bases from J, the junction kept 11 bases outside the gene matches.

This clonotype was found a few times. The chain joins TRBV6-5 to TRBJ2-1, with 7 bases matching TRBD2. This CDR3 contains 17 residues. Germline V gene data show CDR1 as MNHEY and CDR2 as SVGAGI. The ends lost 2 bases at V and 0 bases at J; junction bases unmatched: 7. The CDR3 spells CASSYGGGSGSYNEQFF. CDR3 DNA: TGTGCCAGCAGTTACGGCGGGGGTTCAGGCTCCTACAATGAGCAGTTCTTC.